This TCR beta chain comes out of a study of beta chain features in type 1 diabetes (dated by TCRdb to 2016 to 2019). In terms of the full investigation: Mean age, gender distribution, total cell number and subset yield did not differ between patients and healthy donors. Regulatory and stem cell-like memory subsets were obtained from only 8 patients and about 8 healthy donors, while naive and central memory subsets were obtained from all 28 donors. Across all samples, approximately 100 million sorted cells were examined, and cell number per subset correlated strongly with RNA yield. In the study, recently diagnosed type 1 diabetes patients and matched healthy donors were compared on the TCRB repertoires of their sorted circulating CD4+ T cell subsets. Here is what the overall study found, with its caveats: Shorter templates might be favored by PCR, yet because patient and control samples were amplified and corrected together, any such skew would affect both groups equally. At VDJ recombination sites, type 1 diabetes patients had fewer insertions and more deleted nucleotides, which implies abnormalities in thymic rearrangement. A moderate but significant shortening of TCRB CDR3 length was observed in type 1 diabetes patients in all four CD4+ subsets. The naive, central memory and regulatory TCRB repertoires appeared to resemble one another more closely among patients than among healthy donors. HLA sub-analyses involved small numbers of individuals, so any influence of HLA type on TCRB rearrangement remained unresolved. Because cDNA was sequenced instead of genomic DNA, activated cells with high expression could be over-represented, although the groups did not differ in activation or CD3 levels.

As to this clone: Its antigen is unknown. No clone much larger than this one lies a single base away; base qualities are absent. Additional DNA sequences in this sample encode the identical CDR3.

The High Capacity cDNA Reverse Transcription Kit was used to reverse transcribe all of the isolated RNA, meaning that expressed TCRB transcripts were what got sequenced. Naive, central memory and regulatory T cell samples underwent deep immunoSEQ sequencing, averaging roughly 3.5 million total reads per sample. After sorted cells were lysed in RLT buffer, RNA was extracted with DNase-treated RNeasy Micro or Mini kits, with the choice depending on cell number. To prevent cross-contamination, every cell subset was processed on its own, while patient and healthy donor samples were processed together. Using the immunoSEQ multiplex PCR, TCRB sequences were amplified from cDNA into 87-bp fragments spanning the CDR3 region. Sequencing of the amplicons was performed on the Illumina HiSeq platform. In the paper's pipeline: PCR bias was computationally corrected using synthetic template baselines, reads within Hamming distance 2 were collapsed, and singletons that could not be merged were discarded. Reads were aligned to IMGT to assign V, D and J genes, CDR3 length, and insertions or deletions at six rearrangement sites. Within each subset, clonotype counts were normalized to the number of sorted cells before true diversity and Gini coefficients were calculated with the tcR R package. The overlap coefficient, calculated on TCRB nucleotide sequences, was used to measure repertoire sharing. The immuneACCESS repertoire file appears here via TCRdb, limited to in-frame rearrangements. These files lack a portion of the clones; in checked studies, under half of the deficit traces to unresolved V genes, and the cause of the others is not known. That table is the source of V, J and clone size, and D and trimming were worked out from the DNA. Within this sample are fewer than 65,000 clones, with about three fifths of them counted one time only. The top ten hold roughly 2.2% of the sample.

From each donor, a single peripheral blood sample of around 120 mL on average was drawn into heparinised tubes. A BD FACSAria II and a panel including CD45RO, CCR7, CD25, CD127, CD95 and CD27 were used to sort naive, central memory, regulatory and stem cell-like memory CD4+ T cells. Every sorted population had a purity above 95%. PBMCs were isolated immediately by Lymphoprep density gradient centrifugation and stained directly without culture. So that batch effects would be minimized, each experiment stained and sorted samples in pairs, pairing one healthy donor with one patient. Taken from the germline V gene, the CDR1 and CDR2 loops are KGHSH and LQKENI. Trimming takes 3 bases off V and 4 bases off J; junction bases not matched to a gene: 13. The CDR3, from cysteine to phenylalanine, totals 18 residues. This entry keeps only the CDR3 DNA: 54 bases, framed from base 1.

This chain is built from TRBV18 and TRBJ2-5; 11 nucleotides in the junction match TRBD2. The receptor was derived from a woman aged 18-29 years in good health. The sequenced sample consisted of Tregs from blood. Interpreted using the paper, the cell subset or site label stands for: regulatory CD4+ T cells. The CDR3: CASSPFRLAGGARETQYF. The sequenced DNA is TGTGCCAGCTCACCCTTCAGGCTAGCGGGGGGAGCAAGAGAGACCCAGTACTTC.